Listed here are 4 T cell receptor beta chains from one sample, sequenced in a study of T cell responses to AZD1222 COVID-19 vaccine. Clones were sequenced by immunoSEQ multiplex PCR, and TCRdb holds only the in-frame ones, with some missing. The sample consists of some 150,000 clones, approximately 90% of them appearing once. The sequencing used peripheral blood, collected 28 days after the second AZD1222 dose. The source of these receptors is an adult who received the AZD1222 COVID-19 vaccine.

The chain has TRBV20-1 and TRBJ1-3; a possible D gene is TRBD1 (5 bases). This CDR3 spans 11 amino acids. V dropped 2 bases and J dropped 8 bases, with 7 bases sitting between them. Germline-derived CDR1 and CDR2 are DFQATT and SNEGSKA (reference sequence). The CDR3, as DNA: TGCAGTGCTAGATGGGGGGACACCATATATTTT. Its translation: CSARWGDTIYF.

The CDR3 bases are TGCGCCAGCAGCTCCCCCGGGGAGCAGTTCTTC. Translated: CASSSPGEQFF. The J gene is TRBJ2-1, the V gene TRBV5-1; D gene uncertain. Trimming stripped 3 bases from V and 10 bases from J, with 8 bases between. Germline V CDR1 and CDR2: SGHRS, YFSETQ. This CDR3 spans 11 amino acids.

This chain connects TRBV9 to TRBJ1-2; no reliable D call. The CDR3 is made up of 12 amino acids. Per germline, CDR1 SGDLS and CDR2 YYNGEE. With 0 bases removed from V and 8 bases from J, the gap between germline ends came to 8 bases. CDR3 residues: CASSVVPGGYTF. The DNA of the CDR3 is TGTGCCAGCAGCGTAGTTCCCGGGGGCTACACCTTC.

V is TRBV24-1 and J is TRBJ1-5; the D is unclear. Germline loops: CDR1 KGHDR, CDR2 SFDVKD. The CDR3 length is 14 residues. V lost 1 base, J lost 0 bases, and 3 bases lay in between. DNA of the CDR3: TGTGCCACCAGTGATTTAAATAGCAATCAGCCCCAGCATTTT. It yields the protein CATSDLNSNQPQHF.